This TCR beta chain is from a study of regulatory T cells in long-lasting Graves disease. For the study at large: Freshly diagnosed Graves' patients had used antithyroid drugs for under 3 months. General observations from the study: TCR diversity in persistent Graves' patients was below that of newly diagnosed ones.

This clonotype was seen ten or more times. Its target is not known. This sample's time point: newly diagnosed GD, antithyroid drugs for less than 3 months. RNA from PBMCs was the source of the TCR library. The CDR3 totals 15 residues. CDR1 is SNHLY, CDR2 FYNNEI, per germline. Trimming cost V 7 bases and J 10 bases, with 23 bases left between them. Libraries of TCR beta came from iRepertoire HTBI primers plus Arm-PCR of CDR3 regions. MiXCR, applied by TCRdb to the multiplex PCR reads, yields one record per CDR3 protein. The table shows fewer than 550,000 distinct CDR3 sequences, with over 15% occurring only once. This sample also appeared in a second study, on T cells in Graves' hyperthyroidism and ophthalmopathy. That study adds: Blood also contained most expanded thyroid clonotypes above 0.001.

The material sequenced was peripheral blood mononuclear cells (PBMCs), taken at new diagnosis, from a patient treated with antithyroid drugs. The chain carries TRBV2 and TRBJ2-1; a possible D gene is TRBD2 (5 bases). The clonotype originates from a young woman with Graves disease. This chain's CDR3 is CASITGSWSAEEQFF. The CDR3 DNA reads as TGTGCCAGCATCACGGGGTCGTGGTCCGCCGAGGAGCAGTTCTTC.